Reported below is one T cell receptor beta chain. TCRdb keeps only in-frame clones here, not all; method: immunoSEQ multiplex PCR. The profile shows approximately 70,000 clones, roughly 87% of them singletons. V lost 5 bases and J lost 10, with 15 bases in between. Germline V gene lookup returns CDR1 SGHVS and CDR2 FQNEAQ. The CDR3 totals 13 residues. This specimen comes from a study of blood T cell repertoires in COVID-19. Patients from Seattle were sampled longitudinally, starting during active infection. The TCR originated in a woman aged 45-60 years with COVID-19, enrolled during active disease. This chain links TRBV7-8 with TRBJ2-1; weak D call: TRBD2 (6 bases). The sequencing input was peripheral blood. Here the CDR3 DNA reads TGTGCCAGCAGCCCGTTTGTGGCGGGAGAGCAGTTCTTC. Protein product: CASSPFVAGEQFF.